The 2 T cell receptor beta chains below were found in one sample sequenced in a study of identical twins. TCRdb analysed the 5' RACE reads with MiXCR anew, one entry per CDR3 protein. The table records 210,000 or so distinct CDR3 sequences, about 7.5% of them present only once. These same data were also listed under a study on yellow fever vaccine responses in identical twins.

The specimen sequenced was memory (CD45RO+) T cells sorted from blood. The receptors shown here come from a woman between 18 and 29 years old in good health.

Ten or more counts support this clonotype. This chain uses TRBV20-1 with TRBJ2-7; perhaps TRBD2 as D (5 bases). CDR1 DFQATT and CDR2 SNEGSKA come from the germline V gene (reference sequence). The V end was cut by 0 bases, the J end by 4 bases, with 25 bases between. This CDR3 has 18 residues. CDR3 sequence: CSARDPNHGTGLEYEQYF. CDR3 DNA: TGCAGTGCTAGAGATCCGAACCACGGAACGGGATTAGAGTACGAGCAGTACTTC.

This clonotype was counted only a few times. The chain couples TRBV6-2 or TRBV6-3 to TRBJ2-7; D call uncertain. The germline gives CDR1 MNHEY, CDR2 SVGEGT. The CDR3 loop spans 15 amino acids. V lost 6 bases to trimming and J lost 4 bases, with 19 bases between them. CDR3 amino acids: CASRPTTLEKYEQYF. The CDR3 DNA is TGTGCCAGCAGACCTACTACCCTCGAAAAATACGAGCAGTACTTC.